Only a few counts were recorded for the clone carrying this T cell receptor (beta chain). The data derive from a study of T-cell reconstitution after alpha-beta-depleted transplantation in children. V dropped 3 bases and J dropped 4; count of bases not matched to a gene: 13. Germline V gene lookup returns CDR1 SGHRS and CDR2 YFSETQ. CDR3 size: 17 residues. Using unique molecular identifiers, the investigators prepared the TCRbeta library. MiXCR, applied by TCRdb to the PCR reads, yields one record per CDR3 protein. The sample lists 600,000 to 800,000 distinct CDR3 sequences, about an eighth occurring once.

The sequenced sample was PBMCs, obtained before TCRalphabeta/CD19-depleted stem cell transplant. The source of this sequence is a girl aged 2-10 years with congenital amegakaryocytic thrombocytopenia, due to receive a stem cell transplant. The V gene is TRBV5-1, the J gene TRBJ2-5, with TRBD2 matching 9 bases. CDR3 DNA sequence: TGCGCCAGCAGCTGGGTGGCTAGCGGGGCCTTCCCAGAGACCCAGTACTTC. It yields the protein CASSWVASGAFPETQYF.